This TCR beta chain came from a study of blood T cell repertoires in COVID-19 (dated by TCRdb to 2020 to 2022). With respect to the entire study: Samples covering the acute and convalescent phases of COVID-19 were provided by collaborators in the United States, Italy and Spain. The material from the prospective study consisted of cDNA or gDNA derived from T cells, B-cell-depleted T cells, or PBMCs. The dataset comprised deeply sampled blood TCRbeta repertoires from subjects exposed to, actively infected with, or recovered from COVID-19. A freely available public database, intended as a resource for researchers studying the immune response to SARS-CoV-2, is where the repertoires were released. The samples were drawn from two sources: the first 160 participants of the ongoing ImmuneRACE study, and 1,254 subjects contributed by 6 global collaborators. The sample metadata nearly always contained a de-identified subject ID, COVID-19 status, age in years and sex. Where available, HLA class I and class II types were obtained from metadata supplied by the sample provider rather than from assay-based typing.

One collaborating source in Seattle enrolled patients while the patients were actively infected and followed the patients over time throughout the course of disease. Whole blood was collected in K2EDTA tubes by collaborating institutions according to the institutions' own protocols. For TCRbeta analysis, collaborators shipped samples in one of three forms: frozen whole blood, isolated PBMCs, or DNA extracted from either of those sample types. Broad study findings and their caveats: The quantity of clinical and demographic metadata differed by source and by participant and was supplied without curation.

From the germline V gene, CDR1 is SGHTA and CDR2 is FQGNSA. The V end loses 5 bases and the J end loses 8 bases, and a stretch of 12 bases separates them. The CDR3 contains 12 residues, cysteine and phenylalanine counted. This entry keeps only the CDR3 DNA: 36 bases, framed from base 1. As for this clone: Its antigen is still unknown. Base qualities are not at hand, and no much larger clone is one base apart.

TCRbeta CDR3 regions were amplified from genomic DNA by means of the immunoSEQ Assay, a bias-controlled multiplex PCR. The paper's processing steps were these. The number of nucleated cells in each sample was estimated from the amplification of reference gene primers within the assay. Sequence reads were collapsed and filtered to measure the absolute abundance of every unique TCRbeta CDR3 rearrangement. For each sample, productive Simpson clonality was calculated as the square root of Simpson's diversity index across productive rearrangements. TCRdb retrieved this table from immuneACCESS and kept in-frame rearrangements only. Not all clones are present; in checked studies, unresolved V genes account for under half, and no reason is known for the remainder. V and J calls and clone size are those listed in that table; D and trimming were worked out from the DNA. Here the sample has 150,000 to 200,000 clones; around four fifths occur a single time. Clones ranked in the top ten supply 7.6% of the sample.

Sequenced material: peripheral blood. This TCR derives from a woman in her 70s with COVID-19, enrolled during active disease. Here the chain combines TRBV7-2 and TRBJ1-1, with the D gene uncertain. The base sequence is TGTGCCAGCAGCGTGGGGAGGGTGGAAGCTTTCTTT. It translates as CASSVGRVEAFF.